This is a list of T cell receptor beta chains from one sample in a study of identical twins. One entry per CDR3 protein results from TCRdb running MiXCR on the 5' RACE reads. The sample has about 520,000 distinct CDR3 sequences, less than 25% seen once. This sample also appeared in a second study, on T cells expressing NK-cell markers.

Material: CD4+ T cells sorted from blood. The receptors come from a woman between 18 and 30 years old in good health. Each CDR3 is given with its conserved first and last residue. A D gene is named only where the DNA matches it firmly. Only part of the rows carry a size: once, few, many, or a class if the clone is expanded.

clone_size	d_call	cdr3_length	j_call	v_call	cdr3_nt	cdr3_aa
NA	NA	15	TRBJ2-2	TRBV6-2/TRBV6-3	TGTGCCAGCACGAAGGGACGTACTTCGACCGGGGAGCTGTTTTTT	CASTKGRTSTGELFF
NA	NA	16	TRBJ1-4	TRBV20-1	TGCAGTGCTAGAGATCTGTTCCGACAGCGTAATGAAAAACTGTTTTTT	CSARDLFRQRNEKLFF
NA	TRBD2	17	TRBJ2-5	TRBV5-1	TGCGCCAGCAGCTTGCTTGGACTAGCGGGGGGGCTTGAGACCCAGTACTTC	CASSLLGLAGGLETQYF
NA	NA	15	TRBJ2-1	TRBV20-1	TGCAGTGCTAGAGCGCGGACGAGCTCCTACAATGAGCAGTTCTTC	CSARARTSSYNEQFF
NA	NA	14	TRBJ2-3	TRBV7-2	TGTGCCAGCAGCAAGGACCCAAGCACAGATACGCAGTATTTT	CASSKDPSTDTQYF
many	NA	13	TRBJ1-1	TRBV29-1	TGCAGCGCTGACCAGAGCATGAACACTGAAGCTTTCTTT	CSADQSMNTEAFF
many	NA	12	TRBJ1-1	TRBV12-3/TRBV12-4	TGTGCCACGACTTCCGGGGGCCCTGAAGCTTTCTTT	CATTSGGPEAFF
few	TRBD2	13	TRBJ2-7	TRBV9	TGTGCCAGCAGCGCAGCTGACGGGAGGGCCAAGCACTTC	CASSAADGRAKHF
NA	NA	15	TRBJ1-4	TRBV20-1	TGCAGTGCAACCCGACTACAGGGAACCCATGAAAAACTGTTTTTT	CSATRLQGTHEKLFF
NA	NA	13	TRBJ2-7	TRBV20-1	TGCAGTGCTCAAACAGCGTCAACTTACGAGCAGTACTTC	CSAQTASTYEQYF
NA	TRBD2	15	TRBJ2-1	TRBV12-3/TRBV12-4	TGTGCCAGCAGTTTATCCCCCTGGGGGGGCAATGAGCAGTTCTTC	CASSLSPWGGNEQFF
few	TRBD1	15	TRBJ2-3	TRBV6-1	TGTGCCAGCAGTCCACAGACAGGGGGAGCAGATACGCAGTATTTT	CASSPQTGGADTQYF
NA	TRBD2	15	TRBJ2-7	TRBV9	TGTGCCAGCAGCGTAGCGGGAGGTCAAGTGGGAGAGCAGTACTTC	CASSVAGGQVGEQYF
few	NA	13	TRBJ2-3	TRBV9	TGTGCCAGCAGCGTAGGGCTGCCAGATACGCAGTATTTT	CASSVGLPDTQYF
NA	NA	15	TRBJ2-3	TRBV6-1	TGTGCCAGCGCGGCCGGGACACACTCTACAGATACGCAGTATTTT	CASAAGTHSTDTQYF
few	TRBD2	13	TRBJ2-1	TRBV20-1	TGCAGTGCTATTTTCGCGGGGGGCGATGAGCAGTTCTTC	CSAIFAGGDEQFF
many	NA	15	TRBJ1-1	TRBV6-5	TGTGCCAGCAGGTTACAGGCGCACGCGAACACTGAAGCTTTCTTT	CASRLQAHANTEAFF
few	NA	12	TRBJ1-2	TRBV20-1	TGCAGTGCTAGGTCGGAGGGCTATGGCTACACCTTC	CSARSEGYGYTF
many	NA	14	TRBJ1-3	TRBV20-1	TGCAGTGCCTCACCATTGGGGGCTGGAAACACCATATATTTT	CSASPLGAGNTIYF
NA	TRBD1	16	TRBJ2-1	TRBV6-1	TGTGCCAGCTCGATTACCGGGACAGGGGACAACAATGAGCAGTTCTTC	CASSITGTGDNNEQFF
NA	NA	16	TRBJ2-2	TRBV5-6	TGTGCCAGCAGTCGCATACAGATCCTCCAAGGCGGGGAGCTGTTTTTT	CASSRIQILQGGELFF
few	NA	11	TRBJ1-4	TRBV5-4	TGTGCCAGCAGCTACGATGAAAAACTGTTTTTT	CASSYDEKLFF
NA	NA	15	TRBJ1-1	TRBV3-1	TGTGCCAGCAGCCAAGAGCGCATCATGAACACTGAAGCTTTCTTT	CASSQERIMNTEAFF
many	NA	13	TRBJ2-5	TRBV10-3	TGTGCCATCAGTGAGTCGGACTTCGAGACCCAGTACTTC	CAISESDFETQYF
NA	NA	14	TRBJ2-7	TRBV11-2	TGTGCCAGCAGCTTACGGGGTTTTTCCCTCGAGCAGTACTTC	CASSLRGFSLEQYF
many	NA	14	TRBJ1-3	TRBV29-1	TGCAGCGTTGCCCTGGGGACGCAGGGGCACACCATATATTTT	CSVALGTQGHTIYF
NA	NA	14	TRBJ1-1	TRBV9	TGTGCCAGCAGCGCAAGGGGGACTTTCTCTGAAGCTTTCTTT	CASSARGTFSEAFF
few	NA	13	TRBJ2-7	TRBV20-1	TGCAGTGCCGAAGGCACCGGGTCCTACGAGCAGTACTTC	CSAEGTGSYEQYF
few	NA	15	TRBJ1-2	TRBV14	TGTGCCAGCAGCCCCGCCGGGGGAACAAACTATGGCTACACCTTC	CASSPAGGTNYGYTF